These T cell receptor beta chains were read from a single sample in a study of blood T cell repertoires in COVID-19. The repertoire was sequenced with immunoSEQ multiplex PCR; TCRdb's copy has only in-frame clones and lacks some. Of around 430,000 clones in the sample, about 91% are singletons; the top ten hold roughly 12%. The sequenced sample was peripheral blood. The receptor set was obtained from a woman in her forties or fifties with COVID-19, enrolled during active disease. CDR3s include the opening cysteine and the closing phenylalanine or tryptophan. A D gene is named only where the DNA matches it firmly. Not every row has a clone size; where given, it reads once, few, many or a size class.

D gene,J gene,V gene,clone size,CDR3 protein,CDR3 DNA
TRBD1,TRBJ2-3,TRBV27,NA,CASSRGRSTDTQYF,TGTGCCAGCTCCAGGGGGCGCAGCACAGATACGCAGTATTTT
NA,TRBJ1-2,TRBV12-5,NA,CASGTQGFNYGYTF,TGTGCTAGTGGTACTCAGGGGTTTAACTATGGCTACACCTTC
NA,TRBJ2-1,TRBV19,NA,CASSPADDLRYNEQFF,TGTGCCAGTAGCCCCGCGGATGACCTGCGTTACAATGAGCAGTTCTTC
TRBD1,TRBJ2-7,TRBV29-1,NA,CSVESAGTGAYEQYF,TGCAGCGTTGAGTCGGCCGGGACAGGGGCCTACGAGCAGTACTTC
TRBD2,TRBJ2-7,TRBV20-1,NA,CSASGSAGGGTYEQYF,TGCAGTGCTAGTGGGAGCGCGGGCGGGGGAACCTACGAGCAGTACTTC
NA,TRBJ1-4,TRBV6-5,NA,CASGRQRTNEKLFF,TGTGCCAGCGGCAGACAGAGGACTAATGAAAAACTGTTTTTT
TRBD1,TRBJ1-3,TRBV5-1,NA,CASSVTGTGLRNTIYF,TGCGCCAGCAGCGTTACCGGGACAGGGTTACGAAACACCATATATTTT
TRBD1,TRBJ1-2,TRBV30,NA,CAAWTGGGSYTF,TGTGCCGCCTGGACAGGGGGCGGTAGCTACACCTTC
TRBD1,TRBJ2-1,TRBV19,once,CASDSGGSYNEQFF,TGTGCCAGCGACTCAGGGGGCTCCTACAATGAGCAGTTCTTC
NA,TRBJ2-7,TRBV9,few,CASSLNSDSYEQYF,TGTGCCAGCAGCTTAAATTCAGATTCCTACGAGCAGTACTTC
TRBD1,TRBJ2-7,TRBV24-1,NA,CATSLGQGSHYEQYF,TGTGCCACCAGTCTGGGACAGGGGTCCCACTACGAGCAGTACTTC
NA,TRBJ2-6,TRBV9,NA,CASSVGWGPGANVLTF,TGTGCCAGCAGCGTAGGTTGGGGGCCCGGGGCCAACGTCCTGACTTTC
TRBD1,TRBJ2-1,TRBV7-9,NA,CASSLGQGTLFEQFF,TGTGCCAGCAGCTTAGGACAGGGGACGCTGTTTGAGCAGTTCTTC
NA,TRBJ2-4,TRBV28,NA,CASSLSDSDDIQYF,TGTGCCAGCAGTTTATCGGACAGCGACGACATTCAGTACTTC
TRBD1,TRBJ1-1,TRBV18,NA,CASSPNTGTGESEAFF,TGTGCCAGCTCACCAAATACTGGGACAGGGGAATCTGAAGCTTTCTTT
TRBD2,TRBJ2-2,TRBV5-1,NA,CASAGVNTGELFF,TGCGCCAGCGCGGGGGTGAACACCGGGGAGCTGTTTTTT
NA,TRBJ2-3,TRBV11-3,NA,CASSFGQGFTYF,TGTGCCAGCAGCTTCGGGCAGGGGTTCACGTATTTT